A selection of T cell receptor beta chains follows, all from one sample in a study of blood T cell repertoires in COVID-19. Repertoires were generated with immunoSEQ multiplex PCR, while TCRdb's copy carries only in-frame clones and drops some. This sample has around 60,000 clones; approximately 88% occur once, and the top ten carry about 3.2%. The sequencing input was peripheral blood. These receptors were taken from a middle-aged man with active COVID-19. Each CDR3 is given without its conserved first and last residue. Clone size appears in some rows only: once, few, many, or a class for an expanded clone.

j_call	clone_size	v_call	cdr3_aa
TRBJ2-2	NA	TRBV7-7	ASSRTGSTGELF
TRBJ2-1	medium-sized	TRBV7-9	ASSWTSKGGEQF
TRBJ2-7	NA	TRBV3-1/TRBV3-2	ASSPNPTLYEQY
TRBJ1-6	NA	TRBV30	AWRRGGQGKNSPLH
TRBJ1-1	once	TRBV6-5	ASSRQRLEAF
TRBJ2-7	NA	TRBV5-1	ASSFAGGRDEQY
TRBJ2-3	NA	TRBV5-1	ASSLSFRWSDTQY
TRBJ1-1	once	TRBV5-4	ASSLVDRGWDTEAF
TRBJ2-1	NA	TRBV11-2	ASSSLAGATNEQF
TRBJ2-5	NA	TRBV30	AWSPLGETQY
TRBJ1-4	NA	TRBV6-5	ASRRNLRDRLF
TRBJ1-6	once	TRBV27	ASSFTASPLH
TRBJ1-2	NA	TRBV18	ASSPRQGAMDYGYT
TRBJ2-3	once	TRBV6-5	ASSLQGLEEY
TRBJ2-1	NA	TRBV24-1	ATSDRSGGTSYNEQF
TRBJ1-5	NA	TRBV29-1	SVAPGQGNQPQH
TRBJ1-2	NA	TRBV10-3	AISDWDRERNGYT
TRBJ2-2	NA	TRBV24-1	ATSDSSGGNTGELF
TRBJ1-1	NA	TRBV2	ASSPDSLNTEAF
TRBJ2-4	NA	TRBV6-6	ASSSGTDANIQY
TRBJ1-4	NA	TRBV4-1	ASRSRRSGGEGEKLF
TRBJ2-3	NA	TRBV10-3	AISQKAGESTDTQY
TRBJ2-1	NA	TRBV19	ASSTLGGGSYNEQF
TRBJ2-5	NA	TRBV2	ASSGRGGLSETQY
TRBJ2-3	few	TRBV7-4	ASSREEQRGAPTDTQY
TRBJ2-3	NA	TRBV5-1	ASSPGRGPDTQY
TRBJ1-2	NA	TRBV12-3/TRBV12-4	ASGRGIHYGYT
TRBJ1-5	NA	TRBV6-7	ASSYSRPSGSNQPQH
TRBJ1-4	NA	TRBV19	ASSISGGYATNEKLF